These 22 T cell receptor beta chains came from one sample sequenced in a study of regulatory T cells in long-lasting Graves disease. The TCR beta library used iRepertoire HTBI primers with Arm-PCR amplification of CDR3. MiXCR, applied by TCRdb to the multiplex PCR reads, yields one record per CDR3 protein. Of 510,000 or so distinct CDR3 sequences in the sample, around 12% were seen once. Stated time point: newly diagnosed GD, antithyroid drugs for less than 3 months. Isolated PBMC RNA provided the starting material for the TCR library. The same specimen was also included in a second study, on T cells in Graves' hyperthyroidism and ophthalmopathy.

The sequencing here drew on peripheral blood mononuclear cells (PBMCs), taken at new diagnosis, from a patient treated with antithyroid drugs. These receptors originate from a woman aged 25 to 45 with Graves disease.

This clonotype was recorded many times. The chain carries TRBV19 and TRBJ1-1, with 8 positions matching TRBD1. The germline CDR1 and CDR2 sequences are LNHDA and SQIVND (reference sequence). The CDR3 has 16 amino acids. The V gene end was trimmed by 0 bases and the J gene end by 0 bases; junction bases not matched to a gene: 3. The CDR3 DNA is TGTGCCAGTAGTATAGATGGGACAGGCTTGAACACTGAAGCTTTCTTT. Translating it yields CASSIDGTGLNTEAFF.

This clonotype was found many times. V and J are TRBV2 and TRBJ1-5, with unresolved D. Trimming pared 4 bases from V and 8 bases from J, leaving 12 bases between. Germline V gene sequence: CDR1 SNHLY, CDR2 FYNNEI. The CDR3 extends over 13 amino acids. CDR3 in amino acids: CASSGPVSKPQHF. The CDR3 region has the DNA TGTGCCAGCAGTGGGCCAGTTTCGAAGCCCCAGCATTTT.

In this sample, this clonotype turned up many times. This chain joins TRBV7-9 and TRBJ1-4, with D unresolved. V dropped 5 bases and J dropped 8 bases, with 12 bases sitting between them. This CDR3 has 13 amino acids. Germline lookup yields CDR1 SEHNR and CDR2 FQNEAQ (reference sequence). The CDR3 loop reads CASSLRTAEKLFF. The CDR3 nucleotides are TGTGCCAGCAGCCTAAGGACGGCCGAAAAACTGTTTTTT.

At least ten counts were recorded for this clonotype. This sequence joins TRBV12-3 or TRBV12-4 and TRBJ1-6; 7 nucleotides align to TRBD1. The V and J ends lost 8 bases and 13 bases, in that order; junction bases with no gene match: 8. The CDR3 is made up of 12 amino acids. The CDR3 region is CASRETGPPLHF. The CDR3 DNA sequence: TGTGCCAGCCGTGAGACAGGGCCCCCCCTCCACTTT.

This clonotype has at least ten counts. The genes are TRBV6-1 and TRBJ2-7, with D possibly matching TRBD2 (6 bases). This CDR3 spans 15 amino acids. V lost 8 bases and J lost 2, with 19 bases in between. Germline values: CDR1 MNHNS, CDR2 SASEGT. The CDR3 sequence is CASGPAGTPTYEQYF. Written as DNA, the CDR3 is TGTGCCAGCGGCCCAGCCGGGACTCCAACCTACGAGCAGTACTTC.

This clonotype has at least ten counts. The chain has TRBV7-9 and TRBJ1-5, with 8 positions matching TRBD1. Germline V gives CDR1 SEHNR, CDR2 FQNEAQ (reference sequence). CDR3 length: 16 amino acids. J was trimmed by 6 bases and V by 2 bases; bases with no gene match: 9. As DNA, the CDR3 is TGTGCCAGCAGCTTAACGGACACGGACAGGGTTCAGCCCCAGCATTTT. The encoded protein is CASSLTDTDRVQPQHF.

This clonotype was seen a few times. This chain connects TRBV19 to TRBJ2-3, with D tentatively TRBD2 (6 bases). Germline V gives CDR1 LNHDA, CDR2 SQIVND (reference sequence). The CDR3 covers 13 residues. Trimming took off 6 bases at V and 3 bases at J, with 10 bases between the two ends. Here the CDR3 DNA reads TGTGCCAGTAGCGGGAGTCCAACAGATACGCAGTATTTT. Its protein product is CASSGSPTDTQYF.

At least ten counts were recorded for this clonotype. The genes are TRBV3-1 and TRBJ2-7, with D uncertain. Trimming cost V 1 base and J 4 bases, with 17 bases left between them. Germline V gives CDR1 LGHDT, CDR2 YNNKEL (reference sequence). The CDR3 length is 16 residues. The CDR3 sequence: CASSQGGRGDVYEQYF. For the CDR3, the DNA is TGTGCCAGCAGCCAAGGAGGTCGTGGCGACGTTTACGAGCAGTACTTC.

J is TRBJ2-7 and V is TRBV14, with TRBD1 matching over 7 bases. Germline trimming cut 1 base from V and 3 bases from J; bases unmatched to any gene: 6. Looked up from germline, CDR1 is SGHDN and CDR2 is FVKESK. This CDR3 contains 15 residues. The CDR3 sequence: CASSQAGQAVYEQYF. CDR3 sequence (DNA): TGTGCCAGCAGCCAAGCCGGACAGGCAGTCTACGAGCAGTACTTC.

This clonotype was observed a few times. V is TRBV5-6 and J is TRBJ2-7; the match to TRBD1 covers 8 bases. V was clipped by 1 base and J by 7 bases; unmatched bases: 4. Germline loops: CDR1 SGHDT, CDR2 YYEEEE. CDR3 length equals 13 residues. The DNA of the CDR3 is TGTGCCAGCAGCTTGACCACAGGGGGAGAGCAGTACTTC. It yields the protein CASSLTTGGEQYF.

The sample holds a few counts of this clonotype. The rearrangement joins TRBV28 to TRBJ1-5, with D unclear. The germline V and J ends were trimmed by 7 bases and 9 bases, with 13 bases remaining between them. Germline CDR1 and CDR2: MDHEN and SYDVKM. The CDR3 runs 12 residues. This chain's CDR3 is CASNSPGWPQHF. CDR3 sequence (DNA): TGTGCCAGCAACAGCCCCGGTTGGCCCCAGCATTTT. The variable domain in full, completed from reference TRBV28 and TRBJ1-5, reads DVKVTQSSRYLVKRTGEKVFLECVQDMDHENMFWYRQDPGLGLRLIYFSYDVKMKEKGDIPEGYSVSREKKERFSLILESASTNQTSMYLCASNSPGWPQHFGDGTRLSIL.

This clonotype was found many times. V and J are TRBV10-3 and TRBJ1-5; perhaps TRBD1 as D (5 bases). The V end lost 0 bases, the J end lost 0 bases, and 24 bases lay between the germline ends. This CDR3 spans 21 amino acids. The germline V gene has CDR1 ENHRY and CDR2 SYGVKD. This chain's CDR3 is CAISESQEWASEGHSNQPQHF. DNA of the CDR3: TGTGCCATCAGTGAGTCACAAGAATGGGCATCCGAGGGGCATAGCAATCAGCCCCAGCATTTT.

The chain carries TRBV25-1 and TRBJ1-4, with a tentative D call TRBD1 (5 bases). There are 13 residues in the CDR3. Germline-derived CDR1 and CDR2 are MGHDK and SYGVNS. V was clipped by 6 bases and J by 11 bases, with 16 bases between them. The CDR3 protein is CASSRQSGGKLFF. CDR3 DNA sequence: TGTGCCAGCAGCCGACAGTCCGGTGGGAAACTGTTTTTT.

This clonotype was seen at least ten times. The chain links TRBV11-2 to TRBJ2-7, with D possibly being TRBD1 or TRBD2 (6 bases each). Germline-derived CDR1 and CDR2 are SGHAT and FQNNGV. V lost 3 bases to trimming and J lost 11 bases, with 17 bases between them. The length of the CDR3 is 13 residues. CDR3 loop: CASSFRGGSTEYF. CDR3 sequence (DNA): TGTGCCAGCAGCTTCCGAGGGGGGAGCACGGAGTACTTC. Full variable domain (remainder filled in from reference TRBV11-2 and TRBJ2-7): EAGVAQSPRYKIIEKRQSVAFWCNPISGHATLYWYQQILGQGPKLLIQFQNNGVVDDSQLPKDRFSAERLKGVDSTLKIQPAKLEDSAVYLCASSFRGGSTEYFGPGTRLTVT.

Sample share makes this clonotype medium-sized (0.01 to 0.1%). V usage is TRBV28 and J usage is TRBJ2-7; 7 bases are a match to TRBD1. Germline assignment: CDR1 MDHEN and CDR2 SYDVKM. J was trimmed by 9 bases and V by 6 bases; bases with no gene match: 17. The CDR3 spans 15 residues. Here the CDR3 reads CASSPTGNNDVGQYF. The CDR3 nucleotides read TGTGCCAGCAGCCCGACAGGGAATAATGATGTGGGGCAGTACTTC.

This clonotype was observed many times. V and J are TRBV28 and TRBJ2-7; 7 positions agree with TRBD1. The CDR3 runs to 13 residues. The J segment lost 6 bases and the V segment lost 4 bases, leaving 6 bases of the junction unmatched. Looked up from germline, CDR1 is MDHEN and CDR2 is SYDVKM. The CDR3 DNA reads TGTGCCAGCAGTTATGTGACAGGGCGCGAGCAGTACTTC. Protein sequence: CASSYVTGREQYF. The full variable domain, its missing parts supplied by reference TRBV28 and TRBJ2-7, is DVKVTQSSRYLVKRTGEKVFLECVQDMDHENMFWYRQDPGLGLRLIYFSYDVKMKEKGDIPEGYSVSREKKERFSLILESASTNQTSMYLCASSYVTGREQYFGPGTRLTVT.

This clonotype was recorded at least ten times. CDR3 nucleotides: TGTGCCAGCAGCCGCCGGACAGACAAAGAGACCCAGTACTTC. Translated, it gives CASSRRTDKETQYF. The chain is built from TRBV13 and TRBJ2-5, with D possibly matching TRBD1 (6 bases). V gave up 5 bases and J gave up 3 bases, with 13 bases separating them. Germline loops: CDR1 PRHDT, CDR2 FYEKMQ (reference sequence). The CDR3 totals 14 residues.

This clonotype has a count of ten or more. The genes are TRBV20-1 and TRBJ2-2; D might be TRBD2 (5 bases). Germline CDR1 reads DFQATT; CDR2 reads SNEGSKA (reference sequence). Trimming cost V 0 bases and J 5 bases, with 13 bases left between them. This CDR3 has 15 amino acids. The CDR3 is CSARELGISTGELFF. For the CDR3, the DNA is TGCAGTGCTAGAGAACTAGGGATTTCGACCGGGGAGCTGTTTTTT.

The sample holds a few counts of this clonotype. As DNA, the CDR3 is TGTGCCATCAGTCCCCCAGGGGGCTATATCACCGGGGAGCTGTTTTTT. Its protein is CAISPPGGYITGELFF. V is TRBV10-3 and J is TRBJ2-2, with 8 positions matching TRBD1. Germline loops: CDR1 ENHRY, CDR2 SYGVKD. V shed 5 bases and J 4 bases; nucleotides not matched to a gene: 9. The CDR3 has 16 amino acids.

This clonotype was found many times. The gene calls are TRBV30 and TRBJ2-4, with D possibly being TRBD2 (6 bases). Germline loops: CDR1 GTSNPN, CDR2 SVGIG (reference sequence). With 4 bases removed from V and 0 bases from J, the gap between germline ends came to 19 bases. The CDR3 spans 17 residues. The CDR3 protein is CAWMGGRQFVAKNIQYF. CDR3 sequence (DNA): TGTGCCTGGATGGGAGGAAGACAGTTCGTAGCCAAAAACATTCAGTACTTC.

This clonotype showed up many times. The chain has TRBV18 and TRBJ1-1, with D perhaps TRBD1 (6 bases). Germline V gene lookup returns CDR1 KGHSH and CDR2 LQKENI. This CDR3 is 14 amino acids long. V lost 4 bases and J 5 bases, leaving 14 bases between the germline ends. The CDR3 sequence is CASSQISGATEAFF. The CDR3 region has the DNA TGTGCCAGCTCACAAATATCAGGGGCTACTGAAGCTTTCTTT.

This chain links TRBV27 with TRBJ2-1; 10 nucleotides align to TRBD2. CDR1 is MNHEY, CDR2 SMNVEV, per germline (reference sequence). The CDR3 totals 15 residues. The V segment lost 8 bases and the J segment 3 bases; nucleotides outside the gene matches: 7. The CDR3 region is CASRAGGLFYNEQFF. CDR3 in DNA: TGTGCCAGCCGAGCGGGGGGGTTATTCTACAATGAGCAGTTCTTC.